These T cell receptor beta chains were read from a single sample in a study of blood T cell repertoires in COVID-19. Sequencing was performed with immunoSEQ multiplex PCR; in TCRdb, only in-frame clones are kept and a portion is missing. The sample records 70,000 to 95,000 clones, over 85% being singletons. The sequencing sample was made of peripheral blood. All receptors come from a man in his forties or fifties with acute or convalescent COVID-19. CDR3s include the opening cysteine and the closing phenylalanine or tryptophan. Each record gives: J gene, clone size, V gene, D gene, CDR3 DNA, CDR3 protein. The D gene is left open where the match is weak. A clone size is listed for some rows: how often the clone was seen (once, few, many), or a class if it is expanded.

TRBJ1-2	.	TRBV5-1	.	TGCGCCAGCAGCTTGGGCCCGCAGGGTGGCTACACCTTC	CASSLGPQGGYTF
TRBJ1-5	.	TRBV6-5	TRBD1	TGTGCCAGCATTACAGGGGGCCAGCCCCAGCATTTT	CASITGGQPQHF
TRBJ1-1	.	TRBV30	.	TGTGCCTGGGAACCGGGTCTACAGGGTCGCACTGAAGCTTTCTTT	CAWEPGLQGRTEAFF
TRBJ2-1	.	TRBV7-9	.	TGTGCCAGCAGCTTAGTCGGTGGGCGAGGGTTCTTAAATGAGCAGTTCTTC	CASSLVGGRGFLNEQFF
TRBJ1-2	.	TRBV11-1	.	TGTGCCAGCAGCCCTTACGGCGGGGGGGCGTATGGCTACACCTTC	CASSPYGGGAYGYTF
TRBJ1-6	.	TRBV7-2	TRBD1	TGTGCCAGCACCCAGGGGGACAGAACAAATTCACCCCTCCACTTT	CASTQGDRTNSPLHF
TRBJ2-7	.	TRBV6-5	.	TGTGCCAGCAGTTCGGCGGTACCCTACGAGCAGTACTTC	CASSSAVPYEQYF
TRBJ1-6	.	TRBV28	TRBD1	TGTGCCAGCAGTTTATCCCTCGGGACAGAAGATTCACCCCTCCACTTT	CASSLSLGTEDSPLHF
TRBJ2-5	.	TRBV7-9	TRBD2	TGTGCCAGCAGCCATTCCGGGACTAGGGTTCAAGAGACCCAGTACTTC	CASSHSGTRVQETQYF
TRBJ1-1	.	TRBV30	.	TGTGCCTGGATAGGGGTGGAATTCACTGAAGCTTTCTTT	CAWIGVEFTEAFF
TRBJ1-4	once	TRBV7-2	.	TGTGCCAGCAGCTTAAGGTTCACAGGGAAGGCTGAAAAACTGTTTTTT	CASSLRFTGKAEKLFF
TRBJ1-2	.	TRBV6-5	.	TGTGCCAGCAGTCCTCAGGGGACCTATGGCTACACCTTC	CASSPQGTYGYTF
TRBJ2-3	.	TRBV4-1	.	TGCGCCAGCAGCCAAGAGCGGGACGGGAGAGGCCACACAGATACGCAGTATTTT	CASSQERDGRGHTDTQYF
TRBJ1-2	.	TRBV19	.	TGTGCCAGTAACTTCGAGGGAAGGGCTAACTATGGCTACACCTTC	CASNFEGRANYGYTF
TRBJ1-2	.	TRBV5-4	TRBD1	TGTGCCAGCAGCTGGGACAGGGAAGGTTATGGCTACACCTTC	CASSWDREGYGYTF
TRBJ2-3	.	TRBV6-5	.	TGTGCCAGCAGTTACTCTATAAACACAGATACGCAGTATTTT	CASSYSINTDTQYF
TRBJ1-5	.	TRBV19	TRBD1	TGTGCCAGTAGTATACGGACAGGGGGCAATCAGCCCCAGCATTTT	CASSIRTGGNQPQHF
TRBJ2-3	.	TRBV7-2	.	TGTGCCAGCAGCTTAACAACTAATACGCAGTATTTT	CASSLTTNTQYF
TRBJ1-5	.	TRBV4-3	.	TGCGCCAGCAGCCAAGATCAGGGCCATCAGCCCCAGCATTTT	CASSQDQGHQPQHF
TRBJ2-5	few	TRBV28	.	TGTGCCAGCAGTTTTGGGGCAGGTCAGTTGGAGACCCAGTACTTC	CASSFGAGQLETQYF
TRBJ2-1	.	TRBV5-6	.	TGTGCCAGCAGCTTACAGCTCGATGAGCAGTTCTTC	CASSLQLDEQFF
TRBJ1-1	.	TRBV28	.	TGTGCCAGCTCCTCACAGGGGAACACTGAAGCTTTCTTT	CASSSQGNTEAFF
TRBJ1-2	.	TRBV7-2	.	TGTGCCAGCAGCTTAGCGCTTTCCGGGGTAGTGGATGGCTACACCTTC	CASSLALSGVVDGYTF
TRBJ2-3	.	TRBV28	TRBD2	TGTGCCAGCAGCCCCCCAGTGGCGGGAGGACCTGATACGCAGTATTTT	CASSPPVAGGPDTQYF
TRBJ2-3	.	TRBV29-1	.	TGCAGCGTTGCCCCAGGCACAGATACGCAGTATTTT	CSVAPGTDTQYF
TRBJ2-3	.	TRBV2	TRBD1	TGTGCCAGCAGTACCGACAGGGGTTTCACAGATACGCAGTATTTT	CASSTDRGFTDTQYF